This record covers a single TCR beta chain. Its matching antigen is unknown. The data belong to a study of shared clonotypes between healthy human individuals. Study as a whole: There were three CD4 naive, three CD4 memory, two CD8 naive and one CD8 memory plates per donor. Study-wide results and caveats: It was expected that sequencing depth would affect clonotype sharing among donors.

The naive CD8 fraction comprised CD45RO-negative cells positively selected for CCR7 and excluded terminally differentiated effector memory CD45RA+ cells. Healthy and HIV-negative, the adult donors had no recent acute infections or vaccinations. Germline assignment: CDR1 SGHTA and CDR2 FQGTGA. The V and J ends lost 5 bases and 3 bases respectively, with 10 bases between them. The CDR3 spans 14 residues. Sequencing used immunoSEQ multiplex PCR; TCRdb keeps in-frame clones, though not all of them. The profile shows about 2.2 million clones, 93% of them singletons. The chain joins TRBV7-3 to TRBJ2-2; no clear D. Sequencing was carried out using naive CD8+ T cells from PBMCs. The TCR sequence derives from a man aged 18 to 30 in good health. Some clones in this sample may be carry-over from other donors' samples. CDR3 protein: CASSLVGYTGELFF. The CDR3 nucleotides read TGTGCCAGCAGCCTCGTGGGGTACACCGGGGAGCTGTTTTTT. Full variable domain (rest looked up from reference TRBV7-3 and TRBJ2-2): GAGVSQTPSNKVTEKGKYVELRCDPISGHTALYWYRQSLGQGPEFLIYFQGTGAADDSGLPNDRFFAVRPEGSVSTLKIQRTERGDSAVYLCASSLVGYTGELFFGEGSRLTVL.